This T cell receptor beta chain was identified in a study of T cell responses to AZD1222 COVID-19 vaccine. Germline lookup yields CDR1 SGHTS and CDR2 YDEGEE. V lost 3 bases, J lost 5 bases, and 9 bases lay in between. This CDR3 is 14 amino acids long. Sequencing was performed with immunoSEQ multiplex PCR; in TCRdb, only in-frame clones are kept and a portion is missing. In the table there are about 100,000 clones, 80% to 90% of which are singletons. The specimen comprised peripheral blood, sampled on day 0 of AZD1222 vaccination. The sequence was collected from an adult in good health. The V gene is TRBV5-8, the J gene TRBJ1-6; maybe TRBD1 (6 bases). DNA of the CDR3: TGTGCCAGCAGCTGGGGGGCCAATAATTCACCCCTCCACTTT. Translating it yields CASSWGANNSPLHF.